A single sample is the source of the 25 T cell receptor beta chains below, sequenced in a study of radiotherapy plus CTLA-4 blockade in lung cancer. Produced via immunoSEQ multiplex PCR; TCRdb's table is partial and in-frame only. Of 32,000 or so clones in the sample, around 74% were seen once. The sequenced sample was peripheral blood, obtained from a patient treated with radiotherapy plus ipilimumab. All receptors derive from a human donor with non-small cell lung cancer that progressed on radiotherapy plus ipilimumab.

The genes are TRBV28 and TRBJ1-1, with 7 bases lining up with TRBD1. V lost 3 bases, J lost 3 bases, and 13 bases stayed unmatched. CDR3 length: 17 amino acids. From germline, CDR1 is MDHEN and CDR2 SYDVKM. Here the CDR3 DNA reads TGTGCCAGCAGTTTCTCGCTGACAGGGATTCTCGACACTGAAGCTTTCTTT. Encoded protein: CASSFSLTGILDTEAFF.

The V call is TRBV15, the J call TRBJ2-1; D may be TRBD1 (5 bases). The V gene's germline CDR1 is LNHNV and CDR2 YYDKDF (reference sequence). The V gene lost 4 bases and the J gene lost 7 bases, with 11 bases spanning the gap. This CDR3 region has 13 residues. The CDR3 region is CATSMSKGNEQFF. CDR3 DNA: TGTGCCACCAGCATGTCGAAGGGGAATGAGCAGTTCTTC.

This clone was observed once. V gene TRBV9 combines with J gene TRBJ1-5, with D possibly being TRBD1 (5 bases). V lost 0 bases to trimming and J lost 7 bases, with 8 bases between them. This CDR3 is 13 amino acids long. The V gene's germline CDR1 is SGDLS and CDR2 YYNGEE. CDR3 loop: CASSVGGGQPQHF. The CDR3 DNA reads TGTGCCAGCAGCGTAGGGGGCGGACAGCCCCAGCATTTT.

The chain is built from TRBV14 and TRBJ1-2; D is uncertain. Trimming took 3 bases from V and 8 from J, leaving 16 bases between them. CDR1 and CDR2 (germline): SGHDN, FVKESK. The CDR3 sequence is 14 residues long. CDR3 region: CASSQSGQVRGYTF. The DNA for the CDR3 is TGTGCCAGCAGCCAGTCCGGGCAGGTCCGCGGCTACACCTTC. The variable domain in full, completed from reference TRBV14 and TRBJ1-2, reads EAGVTQFPSHSVIEKGQTVTLRCDPISGHDNLYWYRRVMGKEIKFLLHFVKESKQDESGMPNNRFLAERTGGTYSTLKVQPAELEDSGVYFCASSQSGQVRGYTFGSGTRLTVV.

The V and J genes are TRBV7-8 and TRBJ2-5; maybe TRBD2 (6 bases). Germline loops: CDR1 SGHVS, CDR2 FQNEAQ. The CDR3 contains 13 residues. With 5 bases removed from V and 2 bases from J, the gap between germline ends came to 9 bases. The CDR3 DNA sequence: TGTGCCAGCAGCCCCGCGGGACAAGAGACCCAGTACTTC. Translation gives CASSPAGQETQYF.

The V and J genes are TRBV21-1 and TRBJ1-2; the D call of TRBD1 is as the table states it, not checked on the DNA. TRBV21-1 has pseudogene status. The CDR3 totals 14 residues. The chain's CDR3 is CASNRDRGNYGYTF. CDR3 coding DNA: TGTGCCAGCAATAGGGACAGGGGAAACTATGGCTACACCTTC.

V usage is TRBV27 and J usage is TRBJ2-7; 7 nucleotides align to TRBD1. The CDR3 covers 16 residues. Germline values: CDR1 MNHEY, CDR2 SMNVEV (reference sequence). J gave up 2 bases and V 3 bases, and 10 bases lay outside the gene matches. CDR3 protein: CASSFSYGQVTYEQYF. The CDR3 DNA reads as TGTGCCAGCAGTTTCTCCTACGGACAGGTCACCTACGAGCAGTACTTC.

The CDR3 protein is CATSSRGGGETQYF. The CDR3 bases are TGTGCCACCAGCAGCCGTGGGGGGGGAGAGACCCAGTACTTC. The chain carries TRBV15 and TRBJ2-5; TRBD2 aligns across 7 bases. With V trimmed by 3 bases and J by 4 bases, 5 bases remained unmatched. Looked up from germline, CDR1 is LNHNV and CDR2 is YYDKDF (reference sequence). The CDR3 is 14 amino acids.

V gene TRBV6-1 combines with J gene TRBJ2-3, with TRBD1 matching 8 bases. There are 14 residues in the CDR3. Looked up from germline, CDR1 is MNHNS and CDR2 is SASEGT. The V gene end was trimmed by 5 bases and the J gene end by 3 bases; junction bases not matched to a gene: 4. The CDR3 sequence is CASSLRQGTDTQYF. Written as DNA, the CDR3 is TGTGCCAGCAGTCTTCGACAGGGGACAGATACGCAGTATTTT.

The chain carries TRBV2 and TRBJ2-2; possibly TRBD1 for D (5 bases). The CDR3 consists of 13 residues. V was cut by 3 bases and J by 6 bases, with 8 bases left in between. Germline assignment: CDR1 SNHLY and CDR2 FYNNEI. CDR3 nucleotide sequence: TGTGCCAGCAGTGACAGGGATGCCGGGGAGCTGTTTTTT. It specifies CASSDRDAGELFF.

This clone occurred a few times. This rearrangement joins TRBV7-9 to TRBJ1-3; tentative D call: TRBD1 (5 bases). The CDR3 runs to 14 residues. Trimming stripped 5 bases from V and 1 base from J, with 9 bases between. The germline V gene has CDR1 SEHNR and CDR2 FQNEAQ (reference sequence). The CDR3 DNA reads TGTGCCAGCAGCGCCAGGGTGTCTGGAAACACCATATATTTT. Its translation is CASSARVSGNTIYF.

V and J are TRBV15 and TRBJ2-7, with 10 bases aligning to TRBD2. Germline V gives CDR1 LNHNV, CDR2 YYDKDF (reference sequence). The J segment lost 2 bases and the V segment lost 1 base, leaving 5 bases of the junction unmatched. The CDR3 has 16 residues. The CDR3 is CATSRVASGRPYEQYF. In nucleotides, the CDR3 is TGTGCCACCAGCAGAGTAGCTAGCGGGAGACCCTACGAGCAGTACTTC. The full variable domain, completed using reference TRBV15 and TRBJ2-7, is DAMVIQNPRYQVTQFGKPVTLSCSQTLNHNVMYWYQQKSSQAPKLLFHYYDKDFNNEADTPDNFQSRRPNTSFCFLDIRSPGLGDTAMYLCATSRVASGRPYEQYFGPGTRLTVT.

The rearrangement joins TRBV7-9 to TRBJ2-2, with 11 bases fitting TRBD1. CDR1 and CDR2 (germline): SEHNR, FQNEAQ (reference sequence). Trimming at V came to 5 bases and at J to 6 bases, leaving 8 bases not matched to a gene. The CDR3 is 16 residues long. The CDR3 nucleotides read TGTGCCAGCAGCCCCCCCGGACAGGGGGCGGCCGGGGAGCTGTTTTTT. This sequence encodes CASSPPGQGAAGELFF.

The chain combines TRBV29-1 with TRBJ2-1; a weak D match, TRBD1 (6 bases). Trimming pared 3 bases from V and 12 bases from J, leaving 9 bases between. The germline V gene has CDR1 SQVTM and CDR2 ANQGSEA. The CDR3 runs to 10 residues. The CDR3 DNA follows: TGCAGCGTTGACCTAGGGGGGCAGTTCTTC. It specifies CSVDLGGQFF.

The chain has TRBV11-2 and TRBJ2-7; TRBD2 is a possible D gene (6 bases). The CDR3 contains 15 residues. The ends were cut back, 1 base at V and 3 bases at J, with 13 bases in the middle. Germline lookup yields CDR1 SGHAT and CDR2 FQNNGV. The CDR3 DNA reads as TGTGCCAGCAGCTTAGCGCTAGCGAGAGTCTACGAGCAGTACTTC. This translates into CASSLALARVYEQYF.

The chain is built from TRBV7-9 and TRBJ1-2; D is unclear. CDR3 size: 13 residues. Germline CDR1 is SEHNR and CDR2 is FQNEAQ (reference sequence). V lost 0 bases and J 4 bases, leaving 6 bases between the germline ends. The CDR3 loop reads CASSLAGGYGYTF. In DNA form, the CDR3 reads TGTGCCAGCAGCTTAGCAGGAGGCTATGGCTACACCTTC.

The chain is built from TRBV7-9 and TRBJ2-1; 12 bases are shared with TRBD2. Germline V gene sequence: CDR1 SEHNR, CDR2 FQNEAQ (reference sequence). This CDR3 region has 15 residues. Trimming removed 5 bases from V and 5 bases from J; junction bases left unmatched: 4. CDR3 nucleotide sequence: TGTGCCAGCAGCCACCGACTAGCGGGAGACAATGAGCAGTTCTTC. Translating gives CASSHRLAGDNEQFF.

This clone came up a few times. In DNA form, the CDR3 reads TGTGCCAGCAGCTCCGGGGACATCGGGCAGTACTTC. As protein: CASSSGDIGQYF. The chain couples TRBV7-9 to TRBJ2-7; tentative D call: TRBD1 (6 bases). Germline CDR1 reads SEHNR; CDR2 reads FQNEAQ (reference sequence). V was shortened by 4 bases and J by 9 bases, with 13 bases between the two germline ends. This CDR3 region has 12 residues.

The chain combines TRBV28 with TRBJ2-5, with D uncertain. V gave up 1 base and J gave up 1 base, with 7 bases separating them. The length of the CDR3 is 14 residues. The germline V gene has CDR1 MDHEN and CDR2 SYDVKM. CDR3 in amino acids: CASSLLALQETQYF. CDR3 bases: TGTGCCAGCAGTTTATTGGCACTCCAAGAGACCCAGTACTTC.

The chain employs TRBV4-1 and TRBJ2-7; unclear D gene. Germline V gene data show CDR1 as MGHRA and CDR2 as YSYEKL. V was trimmed by 1 base and J by 5 bases, leaving 12 bases between them. The CDR3 spans 14 residues. CDR3 loop: CASSQGLVMNEQYF. The CDR3 nucleotides read TGCGCCAGCAGCCAAGGTCTAGTCATGAACGAGCAGTACTTC.

The chain uses TRBV5-5 and TRBJ1-3, with 7 nucleotides matching TRBD1. V lost 4 bases, J lost 6 bases, and 13 bases stayed unmatched. The CDR3 consists of 16 residues. Germline CDR1 is SGHKS and CDR2 is YYEKEE (reference sequence). CDR3 in amino acids: CASSQNRGGFVNTIYF. CDR3 coding DNA: TGTGCCAGCAGCCAGAACAGGGGAGGATTTGTAAACACCATATATTTT.

The chain recombines TRBV9 with TRBJ1-5; 9 nucleotides align to TRBD1. The CDR3 has 15 amino acids. The germline V gene has CDR1 SGDLS and CDR2 YYNGEE. Trimming at V came to 1 base and at J to 7 bases, leaving 6 bases not matched to a gene. The CDR3 is CASSVSDRGLQPQHF. In DNA, the CDR3 is TGTGCCAGCAGCGTATCCGACAGGGGGTTGCAGCCCCAGCATTTT.

CDR3 sequence: CASSVAVGDGYTF. The DNA for the CDR3 is TGTGCCAGCAGCGTAGCTGTCGGGGACGGCTACACCTTC. The chain links TRBV9 to TRBJ1-2; D perhaps matches TRBD1 (5 bases). V shed 0 bases and J shed 8 bases, with 11 bases lying between them. Germline V gene sequence: CDR1 SGDLS, CDR2 YYNGEE. This CDR3 spans 13 amino acids.

This clone was seen only a few times. The chain couples TRBV5-4 to TRBJ1-4, with D perhaps TRBD1 (5 bases). V lost 1 base and J 7 bases, leaving 14 bases between the germline ends. The CDR3 spans 15 residues. CDR1 and CDR2 (germline): SGHNT, YYREEE (reference sequence). Here the CDR3 reads CASSLFRQGGEKLFF. CDR3 bases: TGTGCCAGCAGCTTGTTCCGGCAGGGTGGTGAAAAACTGTTTTTT.

With respect to this clone: Other DNA sequences in the sample encode the same CDR3. V usage is TRBV7-6 and J usage is TRBJ2-7, with 10 bases identical to TRBD1. With 1 base clipped from V and 4 bases from J, the junction kept 1 base outside the gene matches. Germline values: CDR1 SGHVS, CDR2 FNYEAQ. This CDR3 has 14 residues. The CDR3 loop reads CASSLGGQGYEQYF. DNA of the CDR3: TGTGCCAGCAGCTTAGGGGGACAGGGGTACGAGCAGTACTTC.